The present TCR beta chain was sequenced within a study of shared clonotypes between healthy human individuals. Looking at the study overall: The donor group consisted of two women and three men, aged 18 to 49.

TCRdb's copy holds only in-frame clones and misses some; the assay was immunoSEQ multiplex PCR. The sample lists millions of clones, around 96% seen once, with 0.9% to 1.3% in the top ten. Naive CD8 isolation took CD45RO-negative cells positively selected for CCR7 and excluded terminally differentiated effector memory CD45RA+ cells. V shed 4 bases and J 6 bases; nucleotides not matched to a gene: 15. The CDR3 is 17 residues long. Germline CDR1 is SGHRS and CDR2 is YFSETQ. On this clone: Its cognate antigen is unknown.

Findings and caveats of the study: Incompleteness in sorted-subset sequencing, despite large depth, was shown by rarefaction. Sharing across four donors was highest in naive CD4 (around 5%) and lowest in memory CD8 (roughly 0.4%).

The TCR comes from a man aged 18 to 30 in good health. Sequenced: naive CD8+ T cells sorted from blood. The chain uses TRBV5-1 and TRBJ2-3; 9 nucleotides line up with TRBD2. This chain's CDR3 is CASSPRLAGGILDTQYF. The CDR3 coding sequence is TGCGCCAGCAGCCCAAGACTGGCGGGAGGGATTCTTGATACGCAGTATTTT.